Following are 21 T cell receptor beta chains from one sample sequenced in a study of early T cells in non-severe SARS-CoV-2 infection. TCRdb independently ran MiXCR on the 5' RACE reads; one entry per CDR3 protein. Seen here are around 30,000 distinct CDR3 sequences, over 8.5% observed once, and the top ten hold roughly 13%. Sequenced input: whole blood. Receptors were obtained from an adult who was a healthcare worker with PCR-confirmed SARS-CoV-2 infection or an uninfected control (not recorded which).

This clonotype was detected many times. The rearrangement links TRBV7-8 to TRBJ2-6; D gene unclear. V was shortened by 8 bases and J by 0 bases, with 8 bases between the two germline ends. The CDR3 sequence is 14 residues long. CDR1 is SGHVS and CDR2 is FQNEAQ in the germline V gene. In nucleotides, the CDR3 is TGTGCCAGCCGCAGGAGCTCTGGGGCCAACGTCCTGACTTTC. This translates into CASRRSSGANVLTF.

This clonotype was found a few times. The gene calls are TRBV7-8 and TRBJ1-6, with TRBD1 matching over 7 bases. CDR1 SGHVS and CDR2 FQNEAQ come from the germline V gene. With V trimmed by 5 bases and J by 10 bases, 11 bases remained unmatched. This CDR3 region has 15 residues. As DNA, the CDR3 is TGTGCCAGCAGCCCACAACAGGGGAGTGCCTCACCCCTCCACTTT. This gives the protein CASSPQQGSASPLHF.

This clonotype showed up many times. The rearrangement joins TRBV5-1 to TRBJ1-2; unclear D gene. The CDR3 is 16 amino acids. The ends were cut back, 6 bases at V and 2 bases at J, with 20 bases in the middle. Germline-derived CDR1 and CDR2 are SGHRS and YFSETQ. The CDR3 sequence: CASNPGPGSENYGYTF. The CDR3 DNA is TGCGCCAGCAACCCAGGACCCGGAAGTGAGAACTATGGCTACACCTTC.

This clonotype was seen a few times. The chain recombines TRBV10-3 with TRBJ2-7; D uncertain. This CDR3 has 14 amino acids. The V end was cut by 2 bases, the J end by 5 bases, with 13 bases between. The germline gives CDR1 ENHRY, CDR2 SYGVKD. The CDR3 bases are TGTGCCATCAGTGAGCGGACCGCGACTCACGAGCAGTACTTC. As protein: CAISERTATHEQYF.

This clonotype was counted a few times. V gene TRBV11-2 combines with J gene TRBJ1-4; D is possibly TRBD1 (5 bases). This CDR3 has 15 amino acids. V was clipped by 4 bases and J by 7 bases, with 16 bases between them. CDR1 and CDR2 from the germline V gene are SGHAT and FQNNGV. In DNA form, the CDR3 reads TGTGCCAGCAGCTCGGTCGGGGCGAGGGGTGAAAAACTGTTTTTT. It specifies CASSSVGARGEKLFF.

Remarks on this clonotype: A much larger clonotype is one base distant, so this may be a read error. The rearrangement uses TRBV14 and TRBJ1-2, with D unclear. V lost 2 bases, J lost 6 bases, and 16 bases lay in between. CDR1 is SGHDN and CDR2 is FVKESK in the germline V gene. There are 15 residues in the CDR3. Here the CDR3 reads CASSQLSADIHGYTF. The CDR3 DNA follows: TGTGCCAGCAGCCAACTCTCCGCGGATATCCATGGCTACACCTTC.

This clonotype was picked up many times. The rearrangement links TRBV30 to TRBJ1-2; D unclear. Trimming took 1 base from V and 4 from J, leaving 13 bases between them. The CDR3 has 14 amino acids. From germline, CDR1 is GTSNPN and CDR2 SVGIG (reference sequence). CDR3 amino acids: CAWSAGLLGYGYTF. In DNA, the CDR3 is TGTGCCTGGAGTGCCGGCCTGCTTGGCTATGGCTACACCTTC.

This clonotype was seen many times. This chain uses TRBV12-3 or TRBV12-4 with TRBJ2-1; TRBD1 agrees at 8 bases. Trimming removed 6 bases from V and 8 bases from J; junction bases left unmatched: 6. The CDR3 is 13 amino acids. CDR3 residues: CASSRDRGDEQFF. The CDR3 DNA is TGTGCCAGCAGCCGTGACAGGGGAGATGAGCAGTTCTTC.

This clonotype was recorded at least ten times. DNA for the CDR3: TGTGCCAGCAGTTCCGTCAGGTTAGGGGGACTAGCCAAAAACATTCAGTACTTC. Translated, it gives CASSSVRLGGLAKNIQYF. This rearrangement joins TRBV27 to TRBJ2-4, with D perhaps given as TRBD1 or TRBD2 (6 bases each). The CDR3 covers 18 residues. The V gene lost 4 bases and the J gene lost 0 bases, with 19 bases spanning the gap. Germline CDR1 is MNHEY and CDR2 is SMNVEV (reference sequence).

The chain carries TRBV5-1 and TRBJ1-2; 7 nucleotides line up with TRBD1. The CDR3 loop spans 14 amino acids. In germline, CDR1 is SGHRS, CDR2 YFSETQ. With 0 bases clipped from V and 7 bases from J, the junction kept 6 bases outside the gene matches. CDR3 region: CASSLGQGSVGYTF. The CDR3 DNA sequence: TGCGCCAGCAGCTTGGGACAGGGATCGGTTGGCTACACCTTC.

The rearrangement uses TRBV27 and TRBJ1-6; D might be TRBD1 (5 bases). Trimming removed 6 bases from V and 5 bases from J, with 11 bases in between. CDR1 is MNHEY and CDR2 is SMNVEV in the germline V gene (reference sequence). The CDR3 sequence is 14 residues long. CDR3 coding DNA: TGTGCCAGCAGGGCGGGACCGAATAATTCACCCCTCCACTTT. Translating gives CASRAGPNNSPLHF.

This clonotype was seen repeatedly, ten times or more. The V and J genes are TRBV18 and TRBJ1-3, with D unresolved. The CDR3 totals 13 residues. V lost 0 bases and J lost 5, with 5 bases in between. Germline values: CDR1 KGHSH, CDR2 LQKENI. This CDR3 reads CASSPPARNTIYF. Written as DNA, the CDR3 is TGTGCCAGCTCACCACCCGCCCGAAACACCATATATTTT.

This clonotype has ten or more counts. This chain connects TRBV20-1 to TRBJ1-2; D is unclear. Germline V CDR1 and CDR2: DFQATT, SNEGSKA (reference sequence). The CDR3 sequence is 13 residues long. V was trimmed by 2 bases and J by 9 bases, leaving 16 bases between them. The CDR3 loop reads CSARPIQLSSYTF. In nucleotides, the CDR3 is TGCAGTGCTAGACCTATCCAACTTTCGAGCTACACCTTC.

This sequence joins TRBV18 and TRBJ2-1; 7 positions match TRBD2. Trimming at V came to 3 bases and at J to 3 bases, leaving 11 bases not matched to a gene. This CDR3 comprises 17 residues. CDR1 is KGHSH, CDR2 LQKENI, per germline. The CDR3 DNA sequence: TGTGCCAGCTCACCGGGATTGGGGAGGGAAGACTACAATGAGCAGTTCTTC. Its translation: CASSPGLGREDYNEQFF.

This clonotype was seen many times. J is TRBJ2-1 and V is TRBV7-2, with D possibly TRBD2 on 6 matching bases. V gave up 5 bases and J gave up 5 bases, with 22 bases separating them. The CDR3 consists of 17 residues. Germline V CDR1 and CDR2: SGHTA, FQGNSA. This CDR3 reads CASSPPVGEVGNNEQFF. In nucleotides, the CDR3 is TGTGCCAGCAGCCCCCCCGTTGGGGAGGTAGGCAACAATGAGCAGTTCTTC.

This clonotype showed up just once. Just one base apart from a much larger clone, this may be a read error. The V gene is TRBV7-7, the J gene TRBJ2-5; D is possibly TRBD2 (6 bases). Looked up from germline, CDR1 is SSHAT and CDR2 is FNYEAQ (reference sequence). The CDR3 contains 13 residues. Trimming shortened V by 4 bases and J by 7 bases, and 13 bases separated the two germline ends. Here the CDR3 DNA reads TGTGCCAGCAGCTCCGTCTATAGCGGGACCCAGTACTTC. It codes for CASSSVYSGTQYF.

A few counts support this clonotype. V gene TRBV27 combines with J gene TRBJ1-2; TRBD1 matches at 7 bases. This CDR3 is 14 amino acids long. Germline CDR1 MNHEY, CDR2 SMNVEV (reference sequence). V lost 5 bases to trimming and J lost 4 bases; unmatched junction nucleotides: 7. The CDR3 DNA follows: TGTGCCAGCAGTCAACAGGGGAAGGGCTATGGCTACACCTTC. This gives the protein CASSQQGKGYGYTF.

This clonotype was picked up many times. The chain carries TRBV11-2 and TRBJ1-1; D gene uncertain. The germline V gene encodes CDR1 SGHAT and CDR2 FQNNGV. The CDR3 has 12 residues. With 2 bases removed from V and 3 bases from J, the gap between germline ends came to 4 bases. CDR3 region: CASSLQYTEAFF. CDR3 sequence (DNA): TGTGCCAGCAGCTTACAATACACTGAAGCTTTCTTT.

This clonotype was detected ten times or more. The chain employs TRBV6-2 or TRBV6-3 and TRBJ2-1, with a possible D match to TRBD1 (5 bases). The V gene's germline CDR1 is MNHEY and CDR2 SVGEGT. CDR3 length: 16 residues. V shed 2 bases and J shed 6 bases, with 17 bases lying between them. CDR3: CASSYGQGQASNEQFF. The CDR3 nucleotides are TGTGCCAGCAGTTACGGCCAAGGACAAGCGAGCAATGAGCAGTTCTTC.

In its sample, this clonotype was seen many times. The chain employs TRBV13 and TRBJ2-3; D call uncertain. Germline CDR1 reads PRHDT; CDR2 reads FYEKMQ (reference sequence). The CDR3 runs to 11 residues. Trimming shortened V by 4 bases and J by 4 bases, and 3 bases separated the two germline ends. CDR3 bases: TGTGCCAGCAGCTCGTCAGATACGCAGTATTTT. This gives the protein CASSSSDTQYF.

This clonotype was observed many times. V is TRBV12-3 or TRBV12-4 and J is TRBJ1-4; tentatively, D is TRBD1 (5 bases). With 5 bases removed from V and 10 bases from J, the gap between germline ends came to 17 bases. The CDR3 has 14 amino acids. CDR3 sequence: CASSPTGLGVKLFF. Written as DNA, the CDR3 is TGTGCCAGCAGTCCGACGGGGCTTGGGGTAAAACTGTTTTTT.